This T cell receptor (beta chain) comes out of a study of CD8 T cells in Susac syndrome. The study's findings and limits: Clonal expansion was not seen in any Susac syndrome CD4+ T cell repertoire.

Per germline, CDR1 LGHNA and CDR2 YSLEER. The length of the CDR3 is 14 residues. V lost 0 bases, J lost 8 bases, and 11 bases lay in between. Random hexamers primed reverse transcription of about 0.45 to 1 ug RNA. Amplification of TCR beta CDR3 spanned 54 Vbeta and 13 Jbeta via immunoSEQ multiplex PCR. TCRdb itself ran the immunoSEQ multiplex PCR reads through MiXCR, one entry per CDR3 protein. The profile covers under 250,000 distinct CDR3 sequences, with approximately 94% appearing a single time and about 0.14% taken by the ten largest. CD8+ and CD4+ T cells were negatively isolated; TEMRA cells were FACS-enriched. Points on this clonotype: Antigen: not known.

This clonotype was obtained from a human donor with Susac syndrome. The chain carries TRBV4-3 and TRBJ2-4, with D maybe TRBD2 (5 bases). The material sequenced was CD4+ T cells from PBMCs. The CDR3 region has the DNA TGCGCCAGCAGCCAAGACAGGAGGTCGGACATTCAGTACTTC. This codes for CASSQDRRSDIQYF.